This entry is about one TCR beta chain. Original processing methods: Reference gene primers were amplified, and this amplification served to estimate nucleated cell counts. Only in-frame clones appear in the TCRdb table, and some are missing; sequencing was by immunoSEQ multiplex PCR. The D gene and trimming were derived from the DNA, and the V and J assignments and clone size from that table. Altogether a few hundred thousand clones are present, more than 75% being singletons, with the ten largest covering roughly 9.4%. Germline-derived CDR1 and CDR2 are KGHSH and LQKENI. V gave up 3 bases and J gave up 7 bases; unmatched junction bases: 5. The CDR3 sequence is 13 residues long. These data come from a study of blood T cell repertoires in COVID-19. Study summary: T cells, B-cell-depleted T cells, or PBMCs supplied cDNA or gDNA.

The chain joins TRBV18 to TRBJ1-1, with 7 bases aligning to TRBD1. The specimen was PBMCs or T cells enriched from blood (not recorded which). This sequence was found in a woman aged 45-60 years who had recovered from COVID-19. The CDR3 loop is CASSPDRTHEAFF. The CDR3, as DNA: TGTGCCAGCTCACCGGACAGGACCCATGAAGCTTTCTTT. Full variable domain (outside the CDR3, taken from reference TRBV18 and TRBJ1-1): NAGVMQNPRHLVRRRGQEARLRCSPMKGHSHVYWYRQLPEEGLKFMVYLQKENIIDESGMPKERFSAEFPKEGPSILRIQQVVRGDSAAYFCASSPDRTHEAFFGQGTRLTVV.